This T cell receptor (beta chain) derives from a study of molecular identifiers for immune sequencing clone quantification. In the study overall: RNA from around 20,000 or 100,000 naive CD8 cells was split five ways in replicates, with four sequenced. Study-wide results and caveats: Under 1% of molecules in naive cells, but over 97% of effector molecules, belonged to clones above 20 RNA copies.

The CDR3 is made up of 17 amino acids. Germline CDR1 reads SGHVS; CDR2 reads FNYEAQ. V was trimmed by 1 base and J by 0 bases, leaving 13 bases between them. TCRdb reprocessed the PCR reads via MiXCR and lists one record per CDR3 protein. The sample has fewer than 350,000 distinct CDR3 sequences; 24% are singletons. This clonotype was seen many times. What it binds is not known. Sequencing used naive CD8+ T cells from blood, with Jurkat cell RNA spiked in. Subset meaning: FACS-sorted CD8+CD4-CCR7+CD45RA+ naive T cells. The clonotype comes from a human donor in good health. Some libraries in this study had Jurkat cell RNA spiked in. This chain connects TRBV7-6 to TRBJ1-3; D is unclear. CDR3 DNA sequence: TGTGCCAGCAGCTTAGGTCCGGCACAACGCTCTGGAAACACCATATATTTT. This translates into CASSLGPAQRSGNTIYF. The full variable domain, in which reference TRBV7-6 and TRBJ1-3 provide the parts outside the CDR3, is GAGVSQSPRYKVTKRGQDVALRCDPISGHVSLYWYRQALGQGPEFLTYFNYEAQQDKSGLPNDRFSAERPEGSISTLTIQRTEQRDSAMYRCASSLGPAQRSGNTIYFGEGSWLTVV.